This T cell receptor (beta chain) was captured by sequencing in a study of blood T cells in healthy people across ages. General observations from the study: In the absence of known donor CMV status, changes in expanded clonotypes were possibly confounded. No conclusive comparison of naive versus antigen-experienced cells was possible with unsorted PBMCs. Getting older went along with TCR beta diversity per million T cells dropping roughly linearly.

The CDR3 spans 16 residues. Germline V gives CDR1 SGHTA, CDR2 FQGNSA. To note about this clonotype: Its antigen is unidentified.

Primed by a sample-barcoded 5' primer and a J-beta primer mix, a second PCR proceeded for about 6 to 11 cycles. Sequencing yielded, for each sample, at least 2.5 million paired-end reads carrying CDR3. TCRdb fed the 5' RACE reads into MiXCR, producing one record per CDR3 protein. The sample yields about 580,000 distinct CDR3 sequences, 40% to 55% seen once. The receptor comes from a man at least 80 years old in good health. This chain connects TRBV7-2 to TRBJ2-4; TRBD1 aligns across 11 bases. The DNA end favors TRBJ2-7, so the J call may be wrong. The sequenced material came from blood. In DNA form, the CDR3 reads TGTGCCAGCAGCGCCAGGACAGGGGGCGCCTTCTACGAGCAGTACTTC. Translation gives CASSARTGGAFYEQYF.